These T cell receptor beta chains were read from a single sample in a study of T cells in Graves' hyperthyroidism and ophthalmopathy. One entry per CDR3 protein results from TCRdb running MiXCR on the multiplex PCR reads. The sample consists of nearly 250,000 distinct CDR3 sequences, about 24% of them appearing once. Material for sequencing was blood. Receptor source: a woman between 40 and 50 years old with Graves' ophthalmopathy. The CDR3 runs from the conserved cysteine through the conserved F or W. A D gene is named only where the DNA matches it firmly. The listing skips clone size in some rows; elsewhere it reads once, few, many or a size class.

v_call: TRBV28; j_call: TRBJ1-1; clone_size: many; d_call: .; cdr3_nt: TGTGCCAGCACCCTACTCCCGACAGGCACTGAAGCTTTCTTT; cdr3_aa: CASTLLPTGTEAFF
v_call: TRBV11-2; j_call: TRBJ2-2; clone_size: many; d_call: .; cdr3_nt: TGTGCCAGCGGCAAGGACTGGGGCTCAAACACCGGGGAGCTGTTTTTT; cdr3_aa: CASGKDWGSNTGELFF
v_call: TRBV28; j_call: TRBJ2-7; clone_size: many; d_call: .; cdr3_nt: TGTGCCAGCAGTTTACCGGGTTACGAGCAGTACTTC; cdr3_aa: CASSLPGYEQYF
v_call: TRBV28; j_call: TRBJ1-3; clone_size: many; d_call: TRBD1; cdr3_nt: TGTGCCAGCAGACGACAGGGTCACTCTGGAAACACCATATATTTT; cdr3_aa: CASRRQGHSGNTIYF
v_call: TRBV24-1; j_call: TRBJ1-3; clone_size: many; d_call: .; cdr3_nt: TGTGCCACCAGTGAGTCAGGGTCTTCTGGAAACACCATATATTTT; cdr3_aa: CATSESGSSGNTIYF
v_call: TRBV7-8; j_call: TRBJ2-5; clone_size: few; d_call: .; cdr3_nt: TGTGCCGTCGGGCTCGGGGAGACCCAGTACTTC; cdr3_aa: CAVGLGETQYF
v_call: TRBV28; j_call: TRBJ2-7; clone_size: many; d_call: TRBD1; cdr3_nt: TGTGCCAGCAGAGTCACAGGGGAATACGAGCAGTACTTC; cdr3_aa: CASRVTGEYEQYF
v_call: TRBV20-1; j_call: TRBJ2-7; clone_size: many; d_call: .; cdr3_nt: TGCAGTGCTAGAGCCGGGGGAGCACTTCCCGAGCAGTACTTC; cdr3_aa: CSARAGGALPEQYF
v_call: TRBV10-3; j_call: TRBJ2-7; clone_size: many; d_call: .; cdr3_nt: TGTGCCATCAGTGTTCGGCTCCCCGGGTCCTACGAGCAGTACTTC; cdr3_aa: CAISVRLPGSYEQYF
v_call: TRBV30; j_call: TRBJ1-2; clone_size: many; d_call: .; cdr3_nt: TGTGCCTGGAGTCCCCTCCCTGACTATGGCTACACCTTC; cdr3_aa: CAWSPLPDYGYTF
v_call: TRBV2; j_call: TRBJ2-2; clone_size: many; d_call: .; cdr3_nt: TGTGCCAGCAGGGACTACATGGGCGACAGATTGAACACCGGGGAGCTGTTTTTT; cdr3_aa: CASRDYMGDRLNTGELFF
v_call: TRBV5-6; j_call: TRBJ2-7; clone_size: many; d_call: .; cdr3_nt: TGTGCCAGCAGCCGGGACCCAGCCTACGAGCAGTACTTC; cdr3_aa: CASSRDPAYEQYF
v_call: TRBV30; j_call: TRBJ1-1; clone_size: many; d_call: TRBD1; cdr3_nt: TGTGCCTGGAGCCTCGGACAGGGGGCTACGTCTACGAACACTGAAGCTTTCTTT; cdr3_aa: CAWSLGQGATSTNTEAFF
v_call: TRBV6-1; j_call: TRBJ2-7; clone_size: .; d_call: TRBD2; cdr3_nt: TGTGCCAGCGCCTCGACTAGCGGGACATCCTACGAGCAGTACTTC; cdr3_aa: CASASTSGTSYEQYF
v_call: TRBV24-1; j_call: TRBJ1-2; clone_size: many; d_call: .; cdr3_nt: TGTGCCACCAGTGATTTGTCGTGGGGCTACACCTTC; cdr3_aa: CATSDLSWGYTF
v_call: TRBV19; j_call: TRBJ2-7; clone_size: many; d_call: .; cdr3_nt: TGTGCCAGTAGTATTCCAGGGTCCTACGAGCAGTACTTC; cdr3_aa: CASSIPGSYEQYF
v_call: TRBV19; j_call: TRBJ2-7; clone_size: many; d_call: .; cdr3_nt: TGTGCCAGTAGTATACGGGGCGGAGAGCAGTACTTC; cdr3_aa: CASSIRGGEQYF
v_call: TRBV24-1; j_call: TRBJ2-7; clone_size: many; d_call: .; cdr3_nt: TGTGCCACCAGTGAGGAGGGGGCGTTTGAGCAGTACTTC; cdr3_aa: CATSEEGAFEQYF
v_call: TRBV11-2; j_call: TRBJ2-5; clone_size: many; d_call: .; cdr3_nt: TGTGCCAGCAGCTCCGACGGGACAGAAGCGGGAGCTCCAGAGACCCAGTACTTC; cdr3_aa: CASSSDGTEAGAPETQYF
v_call: TRBV6-1; j_call: TRBJ2-2; clone_size: few; d_call: .; cdr3_nt: TGTGCCACGCGATCTTGGAGGGACACCGGGGAGCTGTTTTTT; cdr3_aa: CATRSWRDTGELFF
v_call: TRBV15; j_call: TRBJ1-5; clone_size: medium-sized; d_call: .; cdr3_nt: TGTGCCACCAGCCTGAGCGAGGTTCAGCCCCAGCATTTT; cdr3_aa: CATSLSEVQPQHF
v_call: TRBV4-2; j_call: TRBJ2-7; clone_size: .; d_call: .; cdr3_nt: TGTGCCAGCAGCCAAGATGCTCGGCAAAATCTCTACGAGCAGTACTTC; cdr3_aa: CASSQDARQNLYEQYF
v_call: TRBV28; j_call: TRBJ2-7; clone_size: many; d_call: .; cdr3_nt: TGTGCCAGCCTTCCCTCAGCGTATTCCAGCTCCTACGAGCAGTACTTC; cdr3_aa: CASLPSAYSSSYEQYF
v_call: TRBV30; j_call: TRBJ2-7; clone_size: many; d_call: TRBD2; cdr3_nt: TGTGCCTGGGATCTTTTAGCGGGAGGTCAGCAGTACTTC; cdr3_aa: CAWDLLAGGQQYF
v_call: TRBV6-2/TRBV6-3; j_call: TRBJ1-2; clone_size: .; d_call: TRBD1; cdr3_nt: TGTGCCAGCAGGAGGACAGGGCACAACTATGGCTACACCTTC; cdr3_aa: CASRRTGHNYGYTF
v_call: TRBV10-1; j_call: TRBJ2-7; clone_size: once; d_call: TRBD2; cdr3_nt: TGCGCCAGCAGTGAGCGGACTAGCTCCTACGAGCAGTACTTC; cdr3_aa: CASSERTSSYEQYF
v_call: TRBV11-1; j_call: TRBJ2-7; clone_size: few; d_call: TRBD2; cdr3_nt: TGTGCCAGCAGCTTAAAAGGACTAGCGGGGCTCTCCTACGAGCAGTACTTC; cdr3_aa: CASSLKGLAGLSYEQYF
v_call: TRBV12-3/TRBV12-4; j_call: TRBJ2-7; clone_size: once; d_call: TRBD1; cdr3_nt: TGTGCCAGCAGTTCGACGGGACAGGGGCCTGCTTCCTACGAGCAGTACTTC; cdr3_aa: CASSSTGQGPASYEQYF
v_call: TRBV5-1; j_call: TRBJ2-5; clone_size: many; d_call: TRBD2; cdr3_nt: TGCGCCAGCAGCCGGGGACTAGCGGGCTGGGAGACCCAGTACTTC; cdr3_aa: CASSRGLAGWETQYF
v_call: TRBV18; j_call: TRBJ1-2; clone_size: many; d_call: .; cdr3_nt: TGTGCCAGCTCACCGTCCCGGGACACCGTCTATGGCTACACCTTC; cdr3_aa: CASSPSRDTVYGYTF
v_call: TRBV20-1; j_call: TRBJ2-5; clone_size: many; d_call: .; cdr3_nt: TGCAGTGCTAGGCGCCTCGAACCCCAAGAGACCCAGTACTTC; cdr3_aa: CSARRLEPQETQYF
v_call: TRBV28; j_call: TRBJ2-7; clone_size: many; d_call: .; cdr3_nt: TGTGCCAGCAGTTTAAACCCGGGGTTTGTGTTCGTCTACGAGCAGTACTTC; cdr3_aa: CASSLNPGFVFVYEQYF
v_call: TRBV27; j_call: TRBJ1-1; clone_size: many; d_call: .; cdr3_nt: .; cdr3_aa: CASILGGVTEAFF
v_call: TRBV11-2; j_call: TRBJ2-5; clone_size: few; d_call: .; cdr3_nt: TGTGCCAGCAGCTTAGAGCGTGTGGAGACCCAGTACTTC; cdr3_aa: CASSLERVETQYF
v_call: TRBV20-1; j_call: TRBJ2-2; clone_size: many; d_call: TRBD2; cdr3_nt: TGCAGTGCTAGGAGGCGGGAGAGGACCACCGGGGAGCTGTTTTTT; cdr3_aa: CSARRRERTTGELFF
v_call: TRBV20-1; j_call: TRBJ2-7; clone_size: many; d_call: .; cdr3_nt: TGCAGTGCTAGAGATTGGGGCGGGCCGACCTACGAGCAGTACTTC; cdr3_aa: CSARDWGGPTYEQYF
v_call: TRBV4-1; j_call: TRBJ2-4; clone_size: many; d_call: .; cdr3_nt: TGCGCCAGCAGCCTAGGACGGGATAAAAACATTCAGTACTTC; cdr3_aa: CASSLGRDKNIQYF
v_call: TRBV20-1; j_call: TRBJ2-2; clone_size: many; d_call: .; cdr3_nt: TGCAGTGCTAGAGATCGGGCGGAGGGGTACACCGGGGAGCTGTTTTTT; cdr3_aa: CSARDRAEGYTGELFF
v_call: TRBV7-3; j_call: TRBJ1-5; clone_size: many; d_call: .; cdr3_nt: TGTGCCAGCAGCTCCTGGACAGCCAGCAATCAGCCCCAGCATTTT; cdr3_aa: CASSSWTASNQPQHF
v_call: TRBV2; j_call: TRBJ2-7; clone_size: many; d_call: .; cdr3_nt: TGTGCCAGCAGTTCATTCCGCGGCGAGCAGTACTTC; cdr3_aa: CASSSFRGEQYF
v_call: TRBV28; j_call: TRBJ2-7; clone_size: .; d_call: TRBD2; cdr3_nt: TGTGCCAGCAGTTACGTCACTAGCGGGGGCCTCGAGCAGTACTTC; cdr3_aa: CASSYVTSGGLEQYF
v_call: TRBV15; j_call: TRBJ2-7; clone_size: .; d_call: TRBD1; cdr3_nt: TGTGCCACCAGCAGCCGAGGGGGACAGGGGGCCTACGAGCAGTACTTC; cdr3_aa: CATSSRGGQGAYEQYF
v_call: TRBV12-3/TRBV12-4; j_call: TRBJ2-5; clone_size: many; d_call: TRBD2; cdr3_nt: TGTGCCAGCAGTTTTTATACTAGCGGGAGTCCTGAGACCCAGTACTTC; cdr3_aa: CASSFYTSGSPETQYF
v_call: TRBV6-1; j_call: TRBJ1-1; clone_size: .; d_call: .; cdr3_nt: TGTGCCAGCAGCCGCGACAGTGGGACTGAAGCTTTCTTT; cdr3_aa: CASSRDSGTEAFF
v_call: TRBV19; j_call: TRBJ1-2; clone_size: many; d_call: .; cdr3_nt: TGTGCCACCCGGGAGGGGAAGAGCTACACCTTC; cdr3_aa: CATREGKSYTF
v_call: TRBV3-1; j_call: TRBJ2-5; clone_size: many; d_call: .; cdr3_nt: TGTGCCAGCAGCCAGGGCTTATCTCAGGATAGAGAGACCCAGTACTTC; cdr3_aa: CASSQGLSQDRETQYF
v_call: TRBV9; j_call: TRBJ1-6; clone_size: .; d_call: .; cdr3_nt: TGTGCCAGCAGCCGGCTGGGGCTAGGATCACCCCTCCACTTT; cdr3_aa: CASSRLGLGSPLHF
v_call: TRBV28; j_call: TRBJ1-1; clone_size: many; d_call: .; cdr3_nt: TGTGCCAGCAGTCCCAATACAGTGAACACTGAAGCTTTCTTT; cdr3_aa: CASSPNTVNTEAFF
v_call: TRBV10-3; j_call: TRBJ1-1; clone_size: many; d_call: .; cdr3_nt: TGTGCCATCAGTAGACAGGAGAACACTGAAGCTTTCTTT; cdr3_aa: CAISRQENTEAFF
v_call: TRBV4-2; j_call: TRBJ2-7; clone_size: many; d_call: .; cdr3_nt: TGTGCCAGCAGCCCCGACGGCGGGACCATCTACGAGCAGTACTTC; cdr3_aa: CASSPDGGTIYEQYF
v_call: TRBV19; j_call: TRBJ2-2; clone_size: .; d_call: TRBD1; cdr3_nt: TGTGCCAGTACAACGGACAGGGTCGTCACCGGGGAGCTGTTTTTT; cdr3_aa: CASTTDRVVTGELFF